This entry features one TCR beta chain sequence. No antigen is known for it. The data stem from a study of T cell repertoires in aging, cancer and after chemotherapy. Overall study context: Donor ages fell into six groups from 30 or younger up to 70 or older. The study, taken as a whole, reports: Age-matched healthy donors had significantly more diverse, less clonal blood TCR repertoires than untreated cancer patients.

Rearranged V-D-J TRB sequences were amplified with a mixed TRB-A/B primer pool. TCRdb reanalysed the multiplex PCR reads using MiXCR and keeps one entry per CDR3 protein. The repertoire holds about 910 distinct CDR3 sequences, approximately 60% seen once, with over 25% in the top ten. Trimming cost V 3 bases and J 7 bases, with 12 bases left between them. The CDR3 spans 13 residues. Germline values: CDR1 ENHRY, CDR2 SYGVKD. TCR beta rearrangements were amplified from peripheral blood genomic DNA. Sequenced sample: blood. The chain is built from TRBV10-3 and TRBJ1-2; D is undetermined. The origin of this receptor is a human donor with a solid tumor. As DNA, the CDR3 is TGTGCCATCAGTGACGGGATTGGGCGTGGCTACACCTTC. This translates into CAISDGIGRGYTF.